This T cell receptor (beta chain) was obtained from a study of blood T cells in healthy people across ages. As regards this clonotype: As yet, its antigen is unknown.

For the second PCR, which ran for 7 to 11 cycles, a sample-barcoded 5' primer and a J-beta primer mix were used. MiXCR, applied by TCRdb to the 5' RACE reads, yields one record per CDR3 protein. The table has about 1,400,000 distinct CDR3 sequences, roughly 40% seen once. Germline V gives CDR1 SGHTA, CDR2 FQGTGA. The V gene lost 2 bases and the J gene lost 3 bases, with 16 bases spanning the gap. The CDR3 sequence is 17 residues long. Study-level findings and limits: Per-million-T-cell TCR beta diversity fell roughly linearly with age.

Sequences were obtained from blood. The sequence came from a young woman in good health. The chain uses TRBV7-3 and TRBJ1-4; a possible D gene is TRBD1 (5 bases). The CDR3 sequence is CASSLWGRPAANEKLFF. The DNA of the CDR3 is TGTGCCAGCAGCTTATGGGGCCGGCCGGCGGCTAATGAAAAACTGTTTTTT. Full variable domain (outside the CDR3, taken from reference TRBV7-3 and TRBJ1-4): GAGVSQTPSNKVTEKGKYVELRCDPISGHTALYWYRQSLGQGPEFLIYFQGTGAADDSGLPNDRFFAVRPEGSVSTLKIQRTERGDSAVYLCASSLWGRPAANEKLFFGSGTQLSVL.